Described below is a single TCR beta chain sequence and its context. The CDR3 spans 13 residues. Looked up from germline, CDR1 is LNHNV and CDR2 is YYDKDF (reference sequence). J lost 4 bases, V lost 3 bases, and 2 bases had no gene match. This record belongs to a study of T cell changes during pregnancy in multiple sclerosis. Using immunoSEQ multiplex PCR, the repertoire was profiled, and TCRdb retains in-frame clones only, with some absent. Of tens of thousands of clones listed, about 94% are singletons. The sequence was obtained from a female donor with multiple sclerosis, enrolled in a pregnancy study. The sample consisted of CD4+ T cells from peripheral blood mononuclear cells, taken after pregnancy. V gene TRBV15 combines with J gene TRBJ1-2; 7 nucleotides align to TRBD1. CDR3 sequence: CATSRGTAYGYTF. For the CDR3, the DNA is TGTGCCACCAGCAGGGGGACAGCCTATGGCTACACCTTC. Full variable domain (rest looked up from reference TRBV15 and TRBJ1-2): DAMVIQNPRYQVTQFGKPVTLSCSQTLNHNVMYWYQQKSSQAPKLLFHYYDKDFNNEADTPDNFQSRRPNTSFCFLDIRSPGLGDTAMYLCATSRGTAYGYTFGSGTRLTVV.